Presented here are 5 T cell receptor beta chains from one specimen sequenced in a study of shared clonotypes between healthy human individuals. Measured with immunoSEQ multiplex PCR; TCRdb has only the in-frame clones, and not every one. The repertoire holds about 2.4 million clones, with around nine tenths as singletons. Sequences were obtained from naive CD4+ T cells sorted from blood. The subset was: CD45RA+ positively selected. All receptors come from a man aged 18 to 30 in good health.

This sequence joins TRBV5-4 and TRBJ2-1; 13 bases are shared with TRBD2. The V segment lost 0 bases and the J segment 7 bases; nucleotides outside the gene matches: 10. The CDR3 has 18 amino acids. Germline loops: CDR1 SGHNT, CDR2 YYREEE (reference sequence). CDR3 loop: CASSLAQGTSGAGNEQFF. In nucleotides, the CDR3 is TGTGCCAGCAGCTTGGCTCAGGGGACTAGCGGGGCAGGAAATGAGCAGTTCTTC.

This chain joins TRBV9 and TRBJ1-1, with D hard to call. Per the germline V gene, CDR1 is SGDLS and CDR2 is YYNGEE. The CDR3 is 14 amino acids. The ends were cut back, 3 bases at V and 0 bases at J, with 9 bases in the middle. CDR3 loop: CASSAGSLNTEAFF. The CDR3 DNA reads as TGTGCCAGCAGCGCCGGGAGCCTGAACACTGAAGCTTTCTTT.

The chain combines TRBV5-1 with TRBJ1-2; TRBD1 aligns across 9 bases. The CDR3 has 16 amino acids. Germline V CDR1 and CDR2: SGHRS, YFSETQ. V lost 0 bases to trimming and J lost 4 bases; unmatched junction nucleotides: 7. The CDR3 DNA reads TGCGCCAGCAGCTTGGCGGGGACAGGGTTGGTCTATGGCTACACCTTC. As protein: CASSLAGTGLVYGYTF.

Note on this clone: Other nucleotide sequences from this sample produce the same CDR3. This rearrangement joins TRBV30 to TRBJ2-7, with TRBD1 as a possible D gene (7 bases). Trimming shortened V by 1 base and J by 7 bases, and 11 bases separated the two germline ends. Germline CDR1 GTSNPN, CDR2 SVGIG (reference sequence). The CDR3 length is 12 residues. CDR3 bases: TGTGCCTGGAGTGGACAGGGAGGTGAGCAGTACTTC. Amino acid sequence: CAWSGQGGEQYF.

This chain uses TRBV2 with TRBJ1-3, with 11 bases identical to TRBD1. Germline V lookup: CDR1 SNHLY, CDR2 FYNNEI. This CDR3 spans 15 amino acids. V was clipped by 6 bases and J by 1 base; unmatched bases: 2. The chain's CDR3 is CASRGQGASGNTIYF. CDR3 nucleotides: TGTGCCAGCAGAGGACAGGGGGCTTCTGGAAACACCATATATTTT.